This TCR beta chain was sequenced in a study of T-cell reconstitution after alpha-beta-depleted transplantation in children. Preparing the TCRbeta library involved the use of unique molecular identifiers. TCRdb used MiXCR to reprocess the PCR reads, holding one entry per CDR3 protein. The sample lists roughly 100,000 distinct CDR3 sequences; 4.5% to 7.5% were seen once. As for this clonotype: Its antigen is unidentified.

General observations from the study: Several hundred graft clones that had expanded were reportedly the source of alpha-beta T cells about two months after transplant. It was surviving recipient T cells and thymic progenitors that gave some patients high TCRbeta diversity at day 60. Newly produced T cells mostly accounted for T-cell counts and diversity one year post-transplant.

The receptor was isolated from a female patient between 2 and 15 years old who had a stem cell transplant for Fanconi anemia, so the T cells may come from the graft donor. The sequenced sample was PBMCs, mostly from graft donor cells, obtained 60 days after TCRalphabeta/CD19-depleted stem cell transplant.

CDR3 protein: CASSLSGDTEAFF. CDR3 nucleotides: TGCGCCAGCAGCTTGTCTGGAGACACTGAAGCTTTCTTT. The chain has TRBV5-1 and TRBJ1-1; D not certain. The CDR3 contains 13 residues. Trimming pared 1 base from V and 3 bases from J, leaving 7 bases between. In germline, CDR1 is SGHRS, CDR2 YFSETQ. Full variable domain (rest looked up from reference TRBV5-1 and TRBJ1-1): KAGVTQTPRYLIKTRGQQVTLSCSPISGHRSVSWYQQTPGQGLQFLFEYFSETQRNKGNFPGRFSGRQFSNSRSEMNVSTLELGDSALYLCASSLSGDTEAFFGQGTRLTVV.